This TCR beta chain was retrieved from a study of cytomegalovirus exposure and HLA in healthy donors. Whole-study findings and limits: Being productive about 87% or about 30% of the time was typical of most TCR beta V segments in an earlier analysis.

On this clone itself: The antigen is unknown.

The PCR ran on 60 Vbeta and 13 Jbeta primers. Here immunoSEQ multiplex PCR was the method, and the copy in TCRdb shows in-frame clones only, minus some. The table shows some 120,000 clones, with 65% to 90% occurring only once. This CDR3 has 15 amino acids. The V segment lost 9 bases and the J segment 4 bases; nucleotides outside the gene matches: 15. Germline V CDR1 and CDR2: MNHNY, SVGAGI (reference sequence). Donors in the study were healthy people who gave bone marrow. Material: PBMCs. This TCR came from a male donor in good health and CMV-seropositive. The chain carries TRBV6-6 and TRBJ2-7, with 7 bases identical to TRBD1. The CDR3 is CASHDGTANLYEQYF. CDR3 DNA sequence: TGTGCCAGTCATGACGGGACAGCTAATTTGTACGAGCAGTACTTC.